The rows below give T cell receptor beta chains drawn from one sample of a study of blood T cell repertoires in COVID-19. The table came from immunoSEQ multiplex PCR; TCRdb's copy has only in-frame clones and leaves some out. The sample contains almost 50,000 clones, approximately 70% of which appear only once. The sample comprised peripheral blood. These receptors were obtained from a woman in her sixties or seventies with acute or convalescent COVID-19. CDR3s include the opening cysteine and the closing phenylalanine or tryptophan. The D gene is left open where the match is weak. Only some rows state a clone size, as once, few, many or a class for expanded clones.

d_gene	v_gene	abundance	j_gene	CDR3aa	CDR3nt
.	TRBV5-6	.	TRBJ2-1	CASSQTVGGSTYNEQFF	TGTGCCAGCAGCCAGACAGTGGGAGGCTCAACCTACAATGAGCAGTTCTTC
TRBD1	TRBV11-2	.	TRBJ1-2	CASSLGDRAGGYTF	TGTGCCAGCAGCTTAGGGGACAGGGCAGGAGGCTACACCTTC
TRBD1	TRBV6-5	.	TRBJ1-2	CATSARTGHNYGYTF	TGTGCCACGAGCGCCCGGACAGGGCATAACTATGGCTACACCTTC
TRBD2	TRBV19	.	TRBJ2-1	CASSRPGLASWDEQFF	TGTGCCAGTAGTCGGCCGGGACTAGCGTCGTGGGATGAGCAGTTCTTC
TRBD1	TRBV5-5	.	TRBJ2-2	CASSLEYRGLDTGELFF	TGTGCCAGCAGCTTGGAATACAGGGGGTTGGACACCGGGGAGCTGTTTTTT
.	TRBV18	.	TRBJ1-2	CASSRSGGAYGYTF	TGTGCCAGCTCCCGCTCCGGTGGAGCCTATGGCTACACCTTC
TRBD1	TRBV28	few	TRBJ1-1	CASSLTGQQNTEAFF	TGTGCCAGCAGTCTCACGGGACAGCAGAACACTGAAGCTTTCTTT
TRBD2	TRBV5-4	few	TRBJ2-1	CASSLGGRAKDEQFF	TGTGCCAGCAGCCTTGGCGGGAGGGCCAAAGATGAGCAGTTCTTC
.	TRBV6-5	few	TRBJ1-6	CASNPDSVRSPLHF	TGTGCCAGCAACCCGGACAGTGTTCGTTCACCCCTCCACTTT
.	TRBV3-1/TRBV3-2	.	TRBJ1-6	CASSGQPLGSSYNSPLHF	TGTGCCAGCAGCGGCCAACCGTTGGGGAGCTCCTATAATTCACCCCTCCACTTT
.	TRBV3-1/TRBV3-2	.	TRBJ2-2	CASSPTGSTGELFF	TGTGCCAGCAGCCCCACAGGGAGCACCGGGGAGCTGTTTTTT
TRBD2	TRBV18	.	TRBJ2-3	CASSPGSGASTDTQYF	TGTGCCAGCTCACCTGGCAGCGGGGCTAGCACAGATACGCAGTATTTT
.	TRBV30	few	TRBJ1-6	CAWTSGLSNSPLHF	TGTGCCTGGACATCTGGACTTAGTAATTCACCCCTCCACTTT
TRBD1	TRBV19	.	TRBJ1-2	CASSTSTGRHGYTF	TGTGCCAGTAGTACCTCGACAGGGCGGCATGGCTACACCTTC
.	TRBV6-6	.	TRBJ2-1	CASSELNEQFF	TGTGCCAGCAGTGAACTCAATGAGCAGTTCTTC
.	TRBV2	.	TRBJ1-4	CASSPGGPTNEKLFF	TGTGCCAGCAGTCCCGGGGGGCCAACTAATGAAAAACTGTTTTTT
TRBD2	TRBV9	.	TRBJ2-7	CASSVAPTSFGQYF	TGTGCCAGCAGCGTAGCCCCGACTAGCTTTGGGCAGTACTTC
TRBD1	TRBV2	.	TRBJ2-7	CASSGGQGAREQYF	TGTGCCAGCAGTGGGGGACAGGGGGCGAGGGAGCAGTACTTC
.	TRBV5-5	few	TRBJ1-1	CASSLLSARNEAFF	TGTGCCAGCAGCCTGCTTAGCGCGCGGAATGAAGCTTTCTTT
TRBD1	TRBV28	.	TRBJ1-6	CASTLRTGLGSPLHF	TGTGCCAGCACCCTTCGGACAGGGCTAGGTTCACCCCTCCACTTT
.	TRBV11-2	few	TRBJ1-6	CASSLEAGLDSPLHF	TGTGCCAGCAGCTTAGAGGCAGGGCTAGATTCACCCCTCCACTTT
.	TRBV5-4	.	TRBJ1-4	CASSLVGGSEKLFF	TGTGCCAGCAGCTTGGTAGGGGGAAGTGAAAAACTGTTTTTT
.	TRBV6-5	.	TRBJ1-5	CASSYRVGQSNQPQHF	TGTGCCAGCAGTTACCGCGTCGGACAGAGTAATCAGCCCCAGCATTTT
.	TRBV4-1	.	TRBJ2-5	CASSQINLGLTQETQYF	TGCGCCAGCAGCCAGATTAACCTGGGACTTACCCAAGAGACCCAGTACTTC
.	TRBV2	.	TRBJ1-1	CASSETGNTEAFF	TGTGCCAGCAGTGAAACGGGGAACACTGAAGCTTTCTTT
TRBD2	TRBV11-2	many	TRBJ2-7	CASSLGSGTRTYEQYF	TGTGCCAGCAGCTTAGGGAGCGGGACTAGGACCTACGAGCAGTACTTC
TRBD1	TRBV19	.	TRBJ2-2	CASSIPRTGVVAGELFF	TGTGCCAGTAGTATTCCCCGGACAGGGGTTGTGGCCGGGGAGCTGTTTTTT
TRBD2	TRBV28	.	TRBJ2-7	CASSFHLAELTYEQYF	TGTGCCAGCAGTTTTCATCTAGCGGAGCTCACCTACGAGCAGTACTTC
TRBD1	TRBV6-2/TRBV6-3	.	TRBJ2-3	CASSFSSRDRVTDTQYF	TGTGCCAGCAGTTTCTCTAGCCGGGACAGGGTCACAGATACGCAGTATTTT
TRBD1	TRBV11-1	few	TRBJ2-5	CASSPGQGALTQYF	TGTGCCAGCAGCCCCGGACAGGGGGCGTTGACCCAGTACTTC
.	TRBV18	.	TRBJ1-3	CASSPLTPSSGNTIYF	TGTGCCAGCTCACCACTGACTCCCAGCTCTGGAAACACCATATATTTT
TRBD2	TRBV5-6	.	TRBJ2-3	CASSSGGSTDTQYF	TGTGCCAGCAGCTCCGGGGGGAGCACAGATACGCAGTATTTT
.	TRBV28	.	TRBJ2-3	CASSLFSAANTQYF	TGTGCCAGCAGTTTATTTAGCGCTGCTAATACGCAGTATTTT
.	TRBV7-2	.	TRBJ1-1	CASSLEGFTEAFF	TGTGCCAGCAGCTTAGAGGGGTTCACTGAAGCTTTCTTT
TRBD1	TRBV7-2	.	TRBJ2-3	CASSLEGASRTDTQYF	TGTGCCAGCAGCTTAGAGGGGGCAAGTCGAACAGATACGCAGTATTTT
TRBD1	TRBV3-1/TRBV3-2	many	TRBJ1-6	CASSPEQGNSPLHF	TGTGCCAGCAGCCCGGAACAGGGGAATTCACCCCTCCACTTT
.	TRBV7-2	few	TRBJ2-2	CASSLMGARGELFF	TGTGCCAGCAGCTTAATGGGGGCGCGCGGGGAGCTGTTTTTT
.	TRBV3-1/TRBV3-2	.	TRBJ1-1	CASSPGLNTEAFF	TGTGCCAGCAGCCCCGGTCTGAACACTGAAGCTTTCTTT
.	TRBV7-7	.	TRBJ2-7	CASSYRDGGEQYF	TGTGCCAGCAGCTACCGGGATGGCGGCGAGCAGTACTTC
.	TRBV5-6	.	TRBJ1-6	CASSLGPGDNSPLHF	TGTGCCAGCAGCTTGGGGCCAGGGGATAATTCACCCCTCCACTTT
.	TRBV6-2/TRBV6-3	.	TRBJ1-6	CASSSDNGARTPLHF	TGTGCCAGCAGCTCGGACAATGGGGCGAGGACACCCCTCCACTTT
TRBD1	TRBV25-1	few	TRBJ1-4	CASRDRTMGKLFF	TGTGCCAGCAGGGACAGGACTATGGGAAAACTGTTTTTT
.	TRBV6-1	.	TRBJ1-3	CASSEVGPGSGNTIYF	TGTGCCAGCAGTGAAGTTGGCCCTGGCTCTGGAAACACCATATATTTT
TRBD1	TRBV4-1	.	TRBJ1-1	CASSQYTGGEAFF	TGCGCCAGCAGCCAATATACAGGGGGTGAAGCTTTCTTT